These 11 T cell receptor beta chains were sequenced from one sample in a study of technical replicates of blood from a handful of donors. Libraries were prepared by immunoSEQ multiplex PCR; TCRdb keeps only in-frame clonotypes and omits some of them. The table has roughly 76,000 clones, just under 95% seen once. The source material was T cells isolated from PBMCs. The receptors were gathered from a human donor in good health.

This chain links TRBV7-3 with TRBJ2-1, with D uncertain. V lost 3 bases and J lost 5, with 11 bases in between. CDR1 is SGHTA and CDR2 is FQGTGA in the germline V gene. The CDR3 is made up of 14 amino acids. The CDR3 nucleotides read TGTGCCAGCAGCTTTCTAGGTCTGGACAATGAGCAGTTCTTC. It translates to CASSFLGLDNEQFF.

This clone has more than one count but fewer than ten. V and J are TRBV7-8 and TRBJ1-5; 7 bases are a match to TRBD1. CDR3 size: 16 residues. CDR1 and CDR2 from the germline V gene are SGHVS and FQNEAQ. Unmatched junction bases numbered 9, after V lost 4 bases and J lost 3 bases. The CDR3 sequence is CASSSEGALTNQPQHF. The CDR3 DNA follows: TGTGCCAGCAGCTCCGAGGGGGCCCTTACCAATCAGCCCCAGCATTTT.

This clone was seen just once. This chain connects TRBV28 to TRBJ2-3, with unresolved D. Trimming removed 3 bases from V and 7 bases from J, with 14 bases in between. Germline CDR1 and CDR2: MDHEN and SYDVKM. The CDR3 spans 14 residues. CDR3 in amino acids: CASSLRRPLNTQYF. DNA of the CDR3: TGTGCCAGCAGTTTGAGGCGGCCCTTAAATACGCAGTATTTT.

V and J are TRBV9 and TRBJ1-3, with D perhaps matching TRBD1 (5 bases). Trimming removed 0 bases at V and 4 bases at J, with 5 bases between. The CDR3 is 13 residues long. Germline CDR1 and CDR2: SGDLS and YYNGEE. In DNA form, the CDR3 reads TGTGCCAGCAGCGTAGGGGGCGGAAACACCATATATTTT. Encoded protein: CASSVGGGNTIYF.

The chain joins TRBV4-2 to TRBJ2-1; 7 bases are shared with TRBD2. This CDR3 region has 16 residues. J was trimmed by 8 bases and V by 0 bases; bases with no gene match: 10. Germline loops: CDR1 LGHNA, CDR2 YNFKEQ. The CDR3: CASSQDLTSFKYEQFF. In nucleotides, the CDR3 is TGTGCCAGCAGCCAAGATCTGACTAGCTTTAAGTATGAGCAGTTCTTC.

The chain is built from TRBV6-1 and TRBJ1-2; 7 bases fit TRBD1. Germline CDR1 is MNHNS and CDR2 is SASEGT. The CDR3 is 13 residues long. The J segment lost 2 bases and the V segment lost 6 bases, leaving 3 bases of the junction unmatched. CDR3 nucleotide sequence: TGTGCCAGCAGAGTGGACAGGAACTATGGCTACACCTTC. It encodes CASRVDRNYGYTF.

The CDR3 reads CASSRNYEGDTQYF. As DNA, the CDR3 is TGTGCCAGCAGTCGTAACTATGAGGGAGATACGCAGTATTTT. The chain uses TRBV6-5 and TRBJ2-3, with D possibly being TRBD2 (5 bases). Germline values: CDR1 MNHEY, CDR2 SVGAGI. With 5 bases removed from V and 5 bases from J, the gap between germline ends came to 14 bases. The CDR3 totals 14 residues.

The chain recombines TRBV30 with TRBJ1-5, with D possibly being TRBD1 (6 bases). There are 14 residues in the CDR3. V was trimmed by 8 bases and J by 6 bases, leaving 20 bases between them. The germline V gene encodes CDR1 GTSNPN and CDR2 SVGIG (reference sequence). The DNA of the CDR3 is TGTGCCGCCCAACTAGGGGGATTCGGTCAGCCCCAGCATTTT. It specifies CAAQLGGFGQPQHF.

The chain has TRBV6-5 and TRBJ2-6; no reliable D call. This CDR3 is built from 15 residues. Trimming cost V 2 bases and J 0 bases, with 5 bases left between them. Germline V CDR1 and CDR2: MNHEY, SVGAGI. The CDR3 region has the DNA TGTGCCAGCAGTTACGCGTCCTCTGGGGCCAACGTCCTGACTTTC. This sequence encodes CASSYASSGANVLTF.

The chain couples TRBV7-2 to TRBJ2-1, with a tentative D call TRBD2 (6 bases). Trimming removed 0 bases from V and 6 bases from J, with 21 bases in between. The CDR3 length is 18 residues. Germline V gene sequence: CDR1 SGHTA, CDR2 FQGNSA. The CDR3 region has the DNA TGTGCCAGCAGCTTAGCCAGAGAGCGGGTTTTGCCCGGCAATGAGCAGTTCTTC. Protein: CASSLARERVLPGNEQFF. Full variable domain (outside the CDR3, taken from reference TRBV7-2 and TRBJ2-1): GAGVSQSPSNKVTEKGKDVELRCDPISGHTALYWYRQSLGQGLEFLIYFQGNSAPDKSGLPSDRFSAERTGGSVSTLTIQRTQQEDSAVYLCASSLARERVLPGNEQFFGPGTRLTVL.

V gene TRBV7-9 combines with J gene TRBJ2-5, with a weak D call TRBD1 (6 bases). Germline V CDR1 and CDR2: SEHNR, FQNEAQ (reference sequence). The CDR3 totals 13 residues. V was shortened by 0 bases and J by 4 bases, with 6 bases between the two germline ends. The CDR3 loop reads CASSLAGGETQYF. The CDR3 DNA sequence: TGTGCCAGCAGCTTAGCAGGGGGAGAGACCCAGTACTTC.